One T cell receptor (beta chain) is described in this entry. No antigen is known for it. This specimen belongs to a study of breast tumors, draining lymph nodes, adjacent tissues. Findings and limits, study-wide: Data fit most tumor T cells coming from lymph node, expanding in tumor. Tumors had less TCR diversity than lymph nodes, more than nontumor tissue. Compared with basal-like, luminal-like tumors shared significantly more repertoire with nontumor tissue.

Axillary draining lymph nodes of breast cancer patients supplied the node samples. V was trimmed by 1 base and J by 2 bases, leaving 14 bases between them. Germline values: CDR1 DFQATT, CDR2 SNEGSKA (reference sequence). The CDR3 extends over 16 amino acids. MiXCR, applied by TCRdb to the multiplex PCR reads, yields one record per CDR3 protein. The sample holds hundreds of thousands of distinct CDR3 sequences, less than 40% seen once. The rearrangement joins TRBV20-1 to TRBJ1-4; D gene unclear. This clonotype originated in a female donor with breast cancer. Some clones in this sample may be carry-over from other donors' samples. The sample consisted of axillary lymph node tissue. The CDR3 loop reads CSARVRASGTNEKLFF. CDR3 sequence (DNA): TGCAGTGCTAGAGTGAGGGCTAGCGGGACTAATGAAAAACTGTTTTTT.